The following is a TCR beta chain sequence with its context. Antigen unknown. The entry originates in a study of T cell repertoires in cytomegalovirus infection. Overall study: An indication of both CMV infection and matching HLA type came from public TCR beta signatures. Whole-study results and caveats: The ex vivo response showed dominance by HLA-C-restricted CMV-specific TCR beta clonotypes. Totalled public TCR beta family frequency picked out people who carried CMV plus the relevant HLA.

TCRdb independently ran MiXCR on the reads; one entry per CDR3 protein. The sample holds around 740,000 distinct CDR3 sequences; 35% are singletons and the top ten take 2.8%. Per germline, CDR1 MDHEN and CDR2 SYDVKM. The germline V and J ends were trimmed by 2 bases and 4 bases, with 17 bases remaining between them. This CDR3 is 16 amino acids long. The chain employs TRBV28 and TRBJ1-2, with a weak D call TRBD1 (5 bases). The sequenced sample was PBMCs. This clonotype was sampled from a human donor in good health (CMV status not recorded). Some clones in this sample may be carry-over from other donors' samples. CDR3 nucleotide sequence: TGTGCCAGCAGTTTAAGCGGGATGACAGCACGCTATGGCTACACCTTC. Protein: CASSLSGMTARYGYTF.